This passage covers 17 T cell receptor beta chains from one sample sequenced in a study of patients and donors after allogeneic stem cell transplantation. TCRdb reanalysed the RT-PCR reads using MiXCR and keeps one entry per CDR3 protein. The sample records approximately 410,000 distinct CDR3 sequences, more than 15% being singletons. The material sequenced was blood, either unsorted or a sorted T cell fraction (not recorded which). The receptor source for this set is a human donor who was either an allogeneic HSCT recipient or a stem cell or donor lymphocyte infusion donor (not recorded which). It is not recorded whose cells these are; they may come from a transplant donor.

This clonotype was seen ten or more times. CDR3 DNA sequence: TGTGCCAGCAGTACCGAATGGGGGGGGTACAATGAGCAGTTCTTC. Protein: CASSTEWGGYNEQFF. The genes are TRBV12-3 or TRBV12-4 and TRBJ2-1, with 7 bases lining up with TRBD2. Trimming at V came to 5 bases and at J to 4 bases, leaving 8 bases not matched to a gene. This CDR3 has 15 residues.

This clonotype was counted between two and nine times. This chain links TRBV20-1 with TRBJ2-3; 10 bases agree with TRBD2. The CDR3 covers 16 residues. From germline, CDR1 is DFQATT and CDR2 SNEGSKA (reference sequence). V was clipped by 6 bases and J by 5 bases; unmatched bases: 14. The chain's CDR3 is CSAIGQGKREGDTQYF. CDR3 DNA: TGCAGTGCCATCGGACAGGGCAAGCGGGAGGGAGATACGCAGTATTTT.

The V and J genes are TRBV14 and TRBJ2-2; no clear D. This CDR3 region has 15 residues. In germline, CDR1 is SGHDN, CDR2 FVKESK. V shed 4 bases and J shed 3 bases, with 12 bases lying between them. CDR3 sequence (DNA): TGTGCCAGCAGCCCTTGGGAACATTACACCGGGGAGCTGTTTTTT. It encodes CASSPWEHYTGELFF.

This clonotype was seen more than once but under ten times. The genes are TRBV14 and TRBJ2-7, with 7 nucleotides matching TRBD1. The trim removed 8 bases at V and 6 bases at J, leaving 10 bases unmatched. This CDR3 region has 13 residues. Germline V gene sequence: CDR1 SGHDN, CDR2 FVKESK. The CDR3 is CASGTVPWGEQYF. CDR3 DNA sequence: TGTGCCAGCGGGACAGTTCCTTGGGGCGAGCAGTACTTC.

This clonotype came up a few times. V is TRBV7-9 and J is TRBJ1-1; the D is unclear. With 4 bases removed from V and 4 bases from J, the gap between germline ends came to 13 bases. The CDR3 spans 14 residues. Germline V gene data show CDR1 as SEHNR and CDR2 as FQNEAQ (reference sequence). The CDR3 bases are TGTGCCAGCAGCTGGAGGAGCTTACCCACTGAAGCTTTCTTT. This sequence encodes CASSWRSLPTEAFF.

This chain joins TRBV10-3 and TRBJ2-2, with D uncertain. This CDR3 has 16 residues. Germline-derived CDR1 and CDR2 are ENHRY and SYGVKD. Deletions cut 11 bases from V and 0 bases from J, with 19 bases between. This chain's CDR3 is CASGQRPAANTGELFF. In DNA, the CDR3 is TGTGCCTCCGGGCAGAGACCTGCCGCGAACACCGGGGAGCTGTTTTTT.

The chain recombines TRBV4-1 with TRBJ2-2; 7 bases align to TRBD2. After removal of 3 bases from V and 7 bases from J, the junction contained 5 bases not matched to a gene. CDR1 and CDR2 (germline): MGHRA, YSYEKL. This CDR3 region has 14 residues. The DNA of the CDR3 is TGCGCCAGCAGCCAGTGGGGGGGGATCGGGGAGCTGTTTTTT. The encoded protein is CASSQWGGIGELFF.

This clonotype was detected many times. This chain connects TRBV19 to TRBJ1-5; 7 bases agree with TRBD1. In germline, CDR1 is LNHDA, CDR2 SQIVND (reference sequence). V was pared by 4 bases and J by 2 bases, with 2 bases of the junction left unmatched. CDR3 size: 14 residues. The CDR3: CASSTGQGNQPQHF. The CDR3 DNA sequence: TGTGCCAGTAGTACCGGACAGGGCAATCAGCCCCAGCATTTT.

For the CDR3, the DNA is TGTGCCAGCACCCCAGCGGGAGCCAGTAATGAGCAGTTCTTC. It specifies CASTPAGASNEQFF. The chain combines TRBV12-3 or TRBV12-4 with TRBJ2-1, with TRBD2 identical over 8 bases. The CDR3 consists of 14 residues. The V and J ends lost 7 bases and 7 bases, in that order; junction bases with no gene match: 9.

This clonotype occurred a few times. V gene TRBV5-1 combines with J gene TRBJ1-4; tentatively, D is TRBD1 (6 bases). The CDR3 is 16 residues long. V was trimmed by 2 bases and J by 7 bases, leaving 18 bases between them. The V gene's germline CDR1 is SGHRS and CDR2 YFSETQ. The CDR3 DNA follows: TGCGCCAGCAGCTTTTCATTAGGGGGTGGTTTTGAAAAACTGTTTTTT. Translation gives CASSFSLGGGFEKLFF.

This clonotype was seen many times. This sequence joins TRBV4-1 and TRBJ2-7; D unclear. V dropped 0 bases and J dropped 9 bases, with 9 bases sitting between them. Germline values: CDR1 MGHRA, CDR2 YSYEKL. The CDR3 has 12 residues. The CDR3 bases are TGCGCCAGCAGCCAAGATCTGATCCTGCAGTACTTC. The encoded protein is CASSQDLILQYF.

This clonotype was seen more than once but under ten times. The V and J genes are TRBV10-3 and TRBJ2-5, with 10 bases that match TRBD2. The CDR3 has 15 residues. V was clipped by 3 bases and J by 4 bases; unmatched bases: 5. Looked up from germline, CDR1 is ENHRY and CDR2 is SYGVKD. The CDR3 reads CAISEGAGGGETQYF. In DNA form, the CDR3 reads TGTGCCATCAGTGAAGGAGCGGGAGGGGGAGAGACCCAGTACTTC.

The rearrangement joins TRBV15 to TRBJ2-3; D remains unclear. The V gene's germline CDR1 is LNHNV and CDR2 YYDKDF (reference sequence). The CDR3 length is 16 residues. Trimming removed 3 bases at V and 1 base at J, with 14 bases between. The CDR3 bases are TGTGCCACCAGCAGTCCTCGAGCAGGTGGCACAGATACGCAGTATTTT. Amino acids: CATSSPRAGGTDTQYF.

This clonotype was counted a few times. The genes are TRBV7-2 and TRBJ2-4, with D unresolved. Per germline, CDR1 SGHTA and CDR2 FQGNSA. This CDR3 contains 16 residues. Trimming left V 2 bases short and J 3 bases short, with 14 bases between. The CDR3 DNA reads TGTGCCAGCAGCTTAACCGGCCGCCTGGACAAAAACATTCAGTACTTC. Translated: CASSLTGRLDKNIQYF.

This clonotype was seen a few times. The CDR3 DNA sequence: TGTGCCAGCAGAAGACACCGATCCAAAAACATTCAGTACTTC. Translating gives CASRRHRSKNIQYF. The rearrangement uses TRBV27 and TRBJ2-4; no firm D call. In germline, CDR1 is MNHEY, CDR2 SMNVEV (reference sequence). Trimming stripped 6 bases from V and 2 bases from J, with 11 bases between. This CDR3 has 14 amino acids.

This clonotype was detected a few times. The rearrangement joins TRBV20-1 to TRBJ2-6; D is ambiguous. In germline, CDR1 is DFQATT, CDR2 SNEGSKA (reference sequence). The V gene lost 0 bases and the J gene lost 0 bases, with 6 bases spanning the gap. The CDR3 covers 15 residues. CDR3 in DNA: TGCAGTGCTAGAGATGAAGCCTCTGGGGCCAACGTCCTGACTTTC. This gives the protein CSARDEASGANVLTF.

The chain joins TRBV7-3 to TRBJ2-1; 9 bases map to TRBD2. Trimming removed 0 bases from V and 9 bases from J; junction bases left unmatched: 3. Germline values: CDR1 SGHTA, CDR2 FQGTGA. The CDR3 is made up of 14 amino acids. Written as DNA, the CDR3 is TGTGCCAGCAGCTTAACGCCTAGCGGGACTGAGCAGTTCTTC. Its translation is CASSLTPSGTEQFF.